This T cell receptor beta chain derives from a study of control samples from healthy donors and cancer patients (dated by TCRdb to the early 2020s). With regard to this clone: It lacks a known antigen. No base-level quality is on record; no much larger clone is a single base apart.

The CDR3 measures 14 amino acids from cysteine to phenylalanine. The kept DNA is CDR3 alone, 42 bases in frame from the first base. CDR1 and CDR2 are drawn from the germline V gene: SGDLS, YYNGEE. Trimmed from V: 3 bases; trimmed from J: 3 bases; junction bases lacking a gene match: 2. Receptor amplification or capture employed the immunoSEQ multiplex PCR assay. As stored in TCRdb, this immuneACCESS dataset retains in-frame rearrangements with V and J assigned. A fraction of the clones does not appear; measured against another copy, unresolved V genes explain less than half of the discrepancy, and the remainder lacks a known reason. Present in this sample are more than 85,000 clones, around nine tenths of which were seen just once. The ten largest clonotypes hold 15% to 20% of the sample.

The receptor comes from a woman aged 50 to 60 in good health. The receptor chain draws on TRBV9 and TRBJ2-7, with 11 bases matching TRBD2. What was sequenced was blood. The sequenced DNA: TGTGCCAGCAGCGCCGGACTAGCGGGCTACGAGCAGTACTTC. Its coded protein is CASSAGLAGYEQYF.